Below, 17 T cell receptor beta chains from the same sample are listed, as sequenced in a study of human T cells and chemical hapten exposure. Time point described: patch test 2, 6 weeks after DPC sensitization. Treatment described: therapeutic diphenylcyclopropenone sensitization with weekly scalp DPC. TCRdb analysed the RACE reads with MiXCR anew, one entry per CDR3 protein. The sample carries more than 85,000 distinct CDR3 sequences, roughly a tenth recorded once. This specimen was whole blood, taken in connection with sensitization to the hapten diphenylcyclopropenone (DPC). Source of these receptors: a woman aged 40 to 49 with alopecia areata. Some clones in this sample may be carry-over from other donors' samples.

For this clonotype: A read error may explain this, as a much larger clone is one base away. The rearrangement links TRBV18 to TRBJ2-7; TRBD1 matches 12 bases. The germline V gene encodes CDR1 KGHSH and CDR2 LQKENI. This CDR3 is 15 amino acids long. The CDR3 protein is CAGSPGTGGAHEQYF. Here the CDR3 DNA reads TGTGCCGGCTCACCGGGGACAGGGGGCGCGCACGAGCAGTACTTC.

This clonotype has a count of ten or more. The rearrangement joins TRBV4-1 to TRBJ2-3; D unclear. CDR3 length equals 16 residues. V lost 0 bases and J lost 0, with 10 bases in between. Germline CDR1 MGHRA, CDR2 YSYEKL. The CDR3 loop reads CASSQDPFPSTDTQYF. In nucleotides, the CDR3 is TGCGCCAGCAGCCAAGACCCCTTTCCTAGCACAGATACGCAGTATTTT.

There are a few counts of this clonotype. V and J are TRBV3-1 and TRBJ2-7; 7 nucleotides match TRBD1. V shed 4 bases and J 3 bases; nucleotides not matched to a gene: 30. The CDR3 is made up of 22 amino acids. The germline V gene encodes CDR1 LGHDT and CDR2 YNNKEL (reference sequence). The CDR3 coding sequence is TGTGCCAGCAGCCCTCAGGGGGTGACCCACCTAGCTCTCGAAAAAGACTACTACGAGCAGTACTTC. Its protein product is CASSPQGVTHLALEKDYYEQYF.

The sample holds a few counts of this clonotype. The rearrangement joins TRBV7-9 to TRBJ2-3; TRBD1 matches at 8 bases. Germline CDR1 and CDR2: SEHNR and FQNEAQ (reference sequence). Trimming removed 4 bases from V and 0 bases from J; junction bases left unmatched: 6. The CDR3 has 16 residues. Here the CDR3 reads CASSSQGGTSTDTQYF. CDR3 in DNA: TGTGCCAGCAGCTCACAGGGGGGTACTAGCACAGATACGCAGTATTTT.

This clonotype was found many times. This chain links TRBV6-2 or TRBV6-3 with TRBJ2-1; TRBD2 matches 12 bases. Germline assignment: CDR1 MNHEY and CDR2 SVGEGT. The CDR3 spans 15 residues. V lost 4 bases to trimming and J lost 15 bases; unmatched junction nucleotides: 13. For the CDR3, the DNA is TGTGCCAGCAGTTTAAATGGACTAGCGGGGTATGAGGGGTTCTTC. Its protein product is CASSLNGLAGYEGFF.

The table lists this clonotype with a few counts. The chain employs TRBV4-3 and TRBJ2-7, with a tentative D call TRBD1 (5 bases). Germline V gene sequence: CDR1 LGHNA, CDR2 YSLEER. V shed 1 base and J shed 4 bases, with 5 bases lying between them. This CDR3 region has 12 residues. The CDR3 sequence: CASSQGQYEQYF. Written as DNA, the CDR3 is TGCGCCAGCAGCCAAGGACAGTACGAGCAGTACTTC.

This chain joins TRBV7-2 and TRBJ1-2; TRBD1 is a possible D gene (5 bases). V shed 2 bases and J shed 2 bases, with 9 bases lying between them. The V gene's germline CDR1 is SGHTA and CDR2 FQGNSA. The CDR3 spans 14 residues. The chain's CDR3 is CASSLRDGNYGYTF. The CDR3 nucleotides read TGTGCCAGCAGCTTAAGGGACGGGAACTATGGCTACACCTTC.

This sequence joins TRBV6-5 and TRBJ2-3, with 10 bases identical to TRBD2. The CDR3 totals 19 residues. Germline trimming cut 6 bases from V and 2 bases from J; bases unmatched to any gene: 17. Germline loops: CDR1 MNHEY, CDR2 SVGAGI. The CDR3 region has the DNA TGTGCCAGCAGCCACGGAGCGGTGGCTAGCGGGGGCCACACAGATACGCAGTATTTT. This translates into CASSHGAVASGGHTDTQYF.

This clonotype occurred a few times. The chain couples TRBV15 to TRBJ1-2; D remains unclear. There are 14 residues in the CDR3. V was cut by 0 bases and J by 4 bases, with 9 bases left in between. Looked up from germline, CDR1 is LNHNV and CDR2 is YYDKDF (reference sequence). DNA for the CDR3: TGTGCCACCAGCAGAGATAGGGCGGGCTATGGCTACACCTTC. This translates into CATSRDRAGYGYTF.

The chain employs TRBV4-3 and TRBJ1-5, with D unclear. The V and J ends lost 2 bases and 2 bases respectively, with 7 bases between them. CDR1 is LGHNA and CDR2 is YSLEER in the germline V gene. This CDR3 is built from 14 residues. The CDR3 loop is CASSQLVGNQPQHF. The CDR3 coding sequence is TGCGCCAGCAGCCAACTGGTTGGCAATCAGCCCCAGCATTTT.

This clonotype occurred many times. The chain has TRBV7-9 and TRBJ2-7; the D gene could be TRBD1 or TRBD2 (5 bases each). V was pared by 5 bases and J by 4 bases, with 18 bases between. This CDR3 region has 15 residues. CDR1 and CDR2 from the germline V gene are SEHNR and FQNEAQ (reference sequence). CDR3 nucleotides: TGTGCCAGCAGCCCGGGTGGTGGGACCGATTACGAGCAGTACTTC. This encodes CASSPGGGTDYEQYF.

This clonotype was seen many times. J is TRBJ2-2 and V is TRBV12-3 or TRBV12-4; D gene uncertain. The CDR3 spans 12 residues. Trimming cost V 3 bases and J 8 bases, with 7 bases left between them. CDR3: CASSFTRGELFF. The CDR3 DNA is TGTGCCAGCAGTTTCACTCGAGGGGAGCTGTTTTTT.

The CDR3 spells CASSYAWDRGLGYTF. The CDR3 DNA is TGTGCCAGCAGTTACGCTTGGGACAGGGGGCTTGGCTACACCTTC. The rearrangement uses TRBV6-6 and TRBJ1-2; 12 bases fit TRBD1. The CDR3 totals 15 residues. The V and J ends lost 2 bases and 7 bases, in that order; junction bases with no gene match: 5. CDR1 and CDR2 (germline): MNHNY, SVGAGI (reference sequence).

The chain couples TRBV6-1 to TRBJ2-3; 11 bases line up with TRBD1. The germline V gene encodes CDR1 MNHNS and CDR2 SASEGT. This CDR3 is built from 17 residues. V shed 4 bases and J 1 base; nucleotides not matched to a gene: 7. Here the CDR3 DNA reads TGTGCCAGCAGTGCCTACAGGACAGGGGGCGGCACAGATACGCAGTATTTT. Encoded protein: CASSAYRTGGGTDTQYF.

V gene TRBV10-3 combines with J gene TRBJ1-6, with 8 bases identical to TRBD1. V shed 2 bases and J 7 bases; nucleotides not matched to a gene: 7. Germline lookup yields CDR1 ENHRY and CDR2 SYGVKD. This CDR3 has 16 residues. Here the CDR3 reads CAISEGQGTLNSPLHF. The CDR3 region has the DNA TGTGCCATCAGTGAGGGACAGGGTACCCTGAATTCACCCCTCCACTTT.

The V gene is TRBV7-9, the J gene TRBJ1-5; the D is unclear. CDR3 length: 13 amino acids. Per germline, CDR1 SEHNR and CDR2 FQNEAQ (reference sequence). V shed 3 bases and J shed 0 bases, with 3 bases lying between them. The CDR3 here is CASSFGSNQPQHF. In DNA form, the CDR3 reads TGTGCCAGCAGCTTCGGTAGCAATCAGCCCCAGCATTTT.

This chain joins TRBV9 and TRBJ1-1; TRBD1 might be the D (6 bases). The CDR3 consists of 16 residues. Between the trimmed V and J ends, which lost 5 bases and 5 bases, there was a span of 22 bases. In germline, CDR1 is SGDLS, CDR2 YYNGEE. The CDR3 DNA reads TGTGCCAGCAGTCGGGGGGCAGGACTAGTAGCGACTGAAGCTTTCTTT. Residues: CASSRGAGLVATEAFF.